This TCR beta chain was profiled in a study of shared clonotypes between healthy human individuals. Every donor was a Caucasian adult from Nashville, Tennessee. A word on this clone: No antigen is known for it.

The table came from immunoSEQ multiplex PCR; TCRdb's copy has only in-frame clones and leaves some out. The data show 2 million to 2.5 million clones, more than 85% seen once. General study results and limits: Generation probability values for non-shared clonotypes were lower than those for clonotypes shared by all four donors.

This receptor was taken from a man aged 18 to 29 in good health. Some clones in this sample may be carry-over from other donors' samples. The sequenced material came from naive CD4+ T cells from PBMCs. The subset here: CD45RA+ positively selected.

DNA for the CDR3: TGTGCCAGCAGTCGCATCGGAGCGGCAGGAATTACCCCGTACGAGCAGTACTTC. It codes for CASSRIGAAGITPYEQYF. The V call is TRBV7-9, the J call TRBJ2-7, with D tentatively TRBD2 (5 bases). The V end lost 6 bases, the J end lost 4 bases, and 28 bases lay between the germline ends. Germline CDR1 reads SEHNR; CDR2 reads FQNEAQ (reference sequence). The CDR3 loop spans 18 amino acids.